These T cell receptor beta chains were read from a single sample in a study of T cells in Graves' hyperthyroidism and ophthalmopathy. TCRdb recomputed calls from the multiplex PCR reads with MiXCR, one row per CDR3 protein. The repertoire consists of about 350,000 distinct CDR3 sequences, with around a sixth occurring once and the leading ten covering around 15%. The sequenced material came from blood. These receptors were obtained from a woman between 40 and 55 years old with Graves' ophthalmopathy. The CDR3 runs from the conserved cysteine through the conserved F or W. Fields, in order: D gene, clone size, J gene, V gene, CDR3 protein, CDR3 DNA. A D gene is named only where the DNA matches it firmly. Where a row states a size, it is once, few, many or the class of an expanded clone; other rows omit it.

D gene: TRBD1
clone size: many
J gene: TRBJ1-2
V gene: TRBV18
CDR3 protein: CASSPTVGGQENYGYTF
CDR3 DNA: TGTGCCAGCTCACCAACCGTGGGGGGACAGGAAAACTATGGCTACACCTTC

D gene: TRBD1
clone size: many
J gene: TRBJ1-2
V gene: TRBV28
CDR3 protein: CASVFLRGGYGYTF
CDR3 DNA: TGTGCCAGCGTATTTCTCAGGGGGGGCTATGGCTACACCTTC

D gene: -
clone size: many
J gene: TRBJ2-5
V gene: TRBV6-1
CDR3 protein: CASRSPMGEQETQYF
CDR3 DNA: TGTGCCAGCAGATCCCCCATGGGGGAACAAGAGACCCAGTACTTC

D gene: -
clone size: many
J gene: TRBJ1-1
V gene: TRBV6-1
CDR3 protein: CASSDWGAAFF
CDR3 DNA: TGTGCCAGCAGTGATTGGGGAGCAGCTTTCTTT

D gene: -
clone size: many
J gene: TRBJ1-5
V gene: TRBV27
CDR3 protein: CASSLTGKQPQHF
CDR3 DNA: TGTGCCAGCAGTTTAACAGGGAAACAGCCCCAGCATTTT

D gene: TRBD1
clone size: -
J gene: TRBJ2-5
V gene: TRBV9
CDR3 protein: CASSPPAGQGYETQYF
CDR3 DNA: TGTGCCAGCAGCCCCCCCGCGGGACAGGGGTACGAGACCCAGTACTTC

D gene: TRBD1
clone size: many
J gene: TRBJ1-2
V gene: TRBV10-3
CDR3 protein: CAISESRDSGYTF
CDR3 DNA: TGTGCCATCAGTGAGTCCCGGGACAGCGGCTACACCTTC

D gene: -
clone size: many
J gene: TRBJ2-2
V gene: TRBV28
CDR3 protein: CASRGTNTGELFF
CDR3 DNA: TGTGCCAGCAGAGGGACAAACACCGGGGAGCTGTTTTTT

D gene: TRBD1
clone size: -
J gene: TRBJ2-2
V gene: TRBV20-1
CDR3 protein: CSARDSRPGTGVRRGELFF
CDR3 DNA: TGCAGTGCTAGAGACTCTAGACCCGGGACAGGGGTTAGGAGAGGGGAGCTGTTTTTT

D gene: TRBD2
clone size: many
J gene: TRBJ2-7
V gene: TRBV6-2/TRBV6-3
CDR3 protein: CASSYGSGSYEQYF
CDR3 DNA: TGTGCCAGCAGTTACGGTAGCGGGAGCTACGAGCAGTACTTC

D gene: TRBD2
clone size: many
J gene: TRBJ2-4
V gene: TRBV15
CDR3 protein: CATSRDSGGRETKHIQYF
CDR3 DNA: TGTGCCACCAGCAGAGATTCGGGGGGGAGAGAAACCAAACACATTCAGTACTTC

D gene: -
clone size: many
J gene: TRBJ2-7
V gene: TRBV6-5
CDR3 protein: CASSYSRSYEQYF
CDR3 DNA: TGTGCCAGCAGTTACTCGCGCTCCTACGAGCAGTACTTC

D gene: -
clone size: many
J gene: TRBJ2-5
V gene: TRBV20-1
CDR3 protein: CSAETQGRETQYF
CDR3 DNA: TGCAGTGCCGAGACACAGGGACGAGAGACCCAGTACTTC

D gene: -
clone size: -
J gene: TRBJ2-2
V gene: TRBV7-3
CDR3 protein: CASSLRSGGPGELFF
CDR3 DNA: TGTGCCAGCAGCTTACGGTCCGGGGGTCCCGGGGAGCTGTTTTTT

D gene: -
clone size: many
J gene: TRBJ1-2
V gene: TRBV15
CDR3 protein: CATSRDGYGYTF
CDR3 DNA: TGTGCCACCAGCCGGGACGGCTATGGCTACACCTTC

D gene: -
clone size: many
J gene: TRBJ2-7
V gene: TRBV30
CDR3 protein: CAWSVQGYEQYF
CDR3 DNA: TGTGCCTGGAGTGTACAGGGCTACGAGCAGTACTTC

D gene: TRBD1
clone size: many
J gene: TRBJ1-5
V gene: TRBV6-1
CDR3 protein: CAGQGTGTVDQPQHF
CDR3 DNA: TGTGCGGGTCAGGGGACAGGGACGGTTGATCAGCCCCAGCATTTT

D gene: TRBD1
clone size: many
J gene: TRBJ2-7
V gene: TRBV9
CDR3 protein: CASSETGARSEQYF
CDR3 DNA: TGTGCCAGCAGCGAAACAGGGGCCCGCTCCGAGCAGTACTTC

D gene: -
clone size: many
J gene: TRBJ1-5
V gene: TRBV6-1
CDR3 protein: CASTPDPGSNQPQHF
CDR3 DNA: TGTGCCAGCACCCCCGACCCCGGAAGCAATCAGCCCCAGCATTTT

D gene: -
clone size: many
J gene: TRBJ1-1
V gene: TRBV5-6
CDR3 protein: CASSFFGEAFF
CDR3 DNA: TGTGCCAGCAGCTTTTTCGGTGAAGCTTTCTTT

D gene: -
clone size: many
J gene: TRBJ2-7
V gene: TRBV7-8
CDR3 protein: CASSFRLSYEQYF
CDR3 DNA: TGTGCCAGCAGCTTCAGGCTGTCCTACGAGCAGTACTTC

D gene: TRBD1
clone size: -
J gene: TRBJ2-7
V gene: TRBV6-2/TRBV6-3
CDR3 protein: CASGYSAFLLGTGQSEQYF
CDR3 DNA: TGTGCCAGCGGTTACTCGGCTTTCTTATTGGGGACAGGGCAAAGCGAGCAGTACTTT

D gene: -
clone size: many
J gene: TRBJ1-2
V gene: TRBV28
CDR3 protein: CASSLSNHYGYTF
CDR3 DNA: TGTGCCAGCAGTTTAAGCAACCACTATGGCTACACCTTC

D gene: -
clone size: -
J gene: TRBJ2-5
V gene: TRBV20-1
CDR3 protein: CSASDDETQYF
CDR3 DNA: TGCAGTGCTAGCGACGATGAGACCCAGTACTTC

D gene: -
clone size: many
J gene: TRBJ1-1
V gene: TRBV12-3/TRBV12-4
CDR3 protein: CASRPLGGVPNTEAFF
CDR3 DNA: TGTGCCAGCAGGCCTCTTGGGGGGGTTCCGAACACTGAAGCTTTCTTT

D gene: TRBD1
clone size: -
J gene: TRBJ2-2
V gene: TRBV12-3/TRBV12-4
CDR3 protein: CASSLARTGVTGELFF
CDR3 DNA: TGTGCCAGCAGTTTAGCTAGGACAGGGGTCACCGGGGAGCTGTTTTTT

D gene: TRBD1
clone size: once
J gene: TRBJ2-7
V gene: TRBV6-5
CDR3 protein: CASSYRMGQGGYEQYF
CDR3 DNA: TGTGCCAGCAGTTACCGGATGGGACAGGGTGGTTACGAGCAGTACTTC

D gene: -
clone size: many
J gene: TRBJ1-5
V gene: TRBV28
CDR3 protein: CASSLLRADQPQHF
CDR3 DNA: TGTGCCAGCAGTTTATTGCGGGCGGATCAGCCCCAGCATTTT

D gene: -
clone size: -
J gene: TRBJ2-5
V gene: TRBV7-9
CDR3 protein: CASRIGLGETQYF
CDR3 DNA: TGTGCCAGCAGGATCGGACTTGGGGAGACCCAGTACTTC

D gene: TRBD2
clone size: few
J gene: TRBJ2-3
V gene: TRBV10-2
CDR3 protein: CASSEGRLAGSTDTQYF
CDR3 DNA: TGCGCCAGCAGTGAGGGAAGACTAGCGGGGTCCACAGATACGCAGTATTTT

D gene: TRBD1
clone size: once
J gene: TRBJ2-5
V gene: TRBV6-1
CDR3 protein: CASSGRLGQKETQYF
CDR3 DNA: TGTGCCAGCAGCGGCCGTTTGGGACAGAAGGAGACCCAGTACTTC

D gene: -
clone size: many
J gene: TRBJ1-1
V gene: TRBV5-5
CDR3 protein: CASSLAQGIRNTEAFF
CDR3 DNA: TGTGCCAGCAGCTTGGCGCAGGGAATAAGGAACACTGAAGCTTTCTTT

D gene: -
clone size: many
J gene: TRBJ1-1
V gene: TRBV5-1
CDR3 protein: CASKAGGRMNTEAFF
CDR3 DNA: TGCGCCAGCAAGGCGGGAGGTCGAATGAACACTGAAGCTTTCTTT

D gene: TRBD2
clone size: -
J gene: TRBJ2-7
V gene: TRBV7-8
CDR3 protein: CASSLVGGADEQYF
CDR3 DNA: TGTGCCAGCAGCTTAGTCGGGGGGGCAGACGAGCAGTACTTC

D gene: -
clone size: -
J gene: TRBJ2-2
V gene: TRBV6-1
CDR3 protein: CASKWAKVGGELFF
CDR3 DNA: TGTGCCAGCAAGTGGGCGAAGGTCGGCGGGGAGCTGTTTTTT

D gene: -
clone size: many
J gene: TRBJ2-7
V gene: TRBV9
CDR3 protein: CASSVAPKALSYEQYF
CDR3 DNA: TGTGCCAGCAGCGTAGCTCCGAAGGCCCTCTCCTACGAGCAGTACTTC

D gene: -
clone size: few
J gene: TRBJ1-5
V gene: TRBV19
CDR3 protein: CASSISGNSNQPQHF
CDR3 DNA: TGTGCCAGTAGTATTTCGGGTAATAGCAATCAGCCCCAGCATTTT

D gene: -
clone size: -
J gene: TRBJ1-3
V gene: TRBV28
CDR3 protein: CASKGIGNTIYF
CDR3 DNA: TGTGCCAGCAAAGGGATCGGAAACACCATATATTTT

D gene: -
clone size: many
J gene: TRBJ1-5
V gene: TRBV24-1
CDR3 protein: CATSGPDFNQPQHF
CDR3 DNA: TGTGCCACCAGTGGACCAGACTTCAATCAGCCCCAGCATTTT

D gene: -
clone size: many
J gene: TRBJ2-2
V gene: TRBV12-3/TRBV12-4
CDR3 protein: CASTYRAAGGTGELFF
CDR3 DNA: TGTGCCAGCACCTACCGGGCAGCGGGCGGAACCGGGGAGCTGTTTTTT

D gene: TRBD1
clone size: many
J gene: TRBJ1-1
V gene: TRBV12-3/TRBV12-4
CDR3 protein: CASSPQGARAEAFF
CDR3 DNA: TGTGCCAGCAGTCCACAGGGGGCGCGGGCTGAAGCTTTCTTT

D gene: -
clone size: many
J gene: TRBJ1-1
V gene: TRBV28
CDR3 protein: CASSLTGTANTEAFF
CDR3 DNA: TGTGCCAGCAGTTTAACCGGGACGGCGAACACTGAAGCTTTCTTT

D gene: TRBD1
clone size: many
J gene: TRBJ1-2
V gene: TRBV6-1
CDR3 protein: CASTDRGSYGYTF
CDR3 DNA: TGTGCCAGCACCGACAGGGGTTCCTATGGCTACACCTTC

D gene: -
clone size: many
J gene: TRBJ1-1
V gene: TRBV12-3/TRBV12-4
CDR3 protein: CASSLAGRRSTEAFF
CDR3 DNA: TGTGCCAGCAGTTTAGCGGGACGGAGGAGCACTGAAGCTTTCTTT

D gene: -
clone size: many
J gene: TRBJ2-7
V gene: TRBV20-1
CDR3 protein: CSAIGTSYYEQYF
CDR3 DNA: TGCAGTGCTATCGGGACTTCCTACTACGAGCAGTACTTC

D gene: -
clone size: many
J gene: TRBJ2-7
V gene: TRBV20-1
CDR3 protein: CSAQSDGGYEQYF
CDR3 DNA: TGCAGTGCCCAGTCGGACGGTGGCTACGAGCAGTACTTC

D gene: -
clone size: many
J gene: TRBJ2-5
V gene: TRBV20-1
CDR3 protein: CSARDRLKETQYF
CDR3 DNA: TGCAGTGCTAGAGATCGGCTAAAAGAGACCCAGTACTTC

D gene: TRBD2
clone size: many
J gene: TRBJ2-7
V gene: TRBV7-8
CDR3 protein: CASSLSGTSGLPYEQYF
CDR3 DNA: TGTGCCAGCAGCCTGTCTGGGACTAGCGGACTACCTTACGAGCAGTACTTC

D gene: -
clone size: many
J gene: TRBJ2-2
V gene: TRBV6-1
CDR3 protein: CASRSMTRELFF
CDR3 DNA: TGTGCCAGCAGGAGCATGACCAGGGAGCTGTTTTTT

D gene: -
clone size: few
J gene: TRBJ1-1
V gene: TRBV27
CDR3 protein: CASSLFKNTEAFF
CDR3 DNA: TGTGCCAGCAGTTTATTTAAGAACACTGAAGCTTTCTTT

D gene: -
clone size: -
J gene: TRBJ2-7
V gene: TRBV4-2
CDR3 protein: CASSQESREHEQYF
CDR3 DNA: TGTGCCAGCAGCCAAGAAAGCCGGGAGCACGAGCAGTACTTC

D gene: -
clone size: many
J gene: TRBJ2-6
V gene: TRBV20-1
CDR3 protein: CSAPRWGSGANVLTF
CDR3 DNA: TGCAGTGCGCCCAGGTGGGGCTCTGGGGCCAACGTCCTGACTTTC

D gene: -
clone size: many
J gene: TRBJ1-1
V gene: TRBV20-1
CDR3 protein: CSALAGFTLTEAFF
CDR3 DNA: TGCAGTGCACTCGCAGGGTTCACGCTAACTGAAGCTTTCTTT